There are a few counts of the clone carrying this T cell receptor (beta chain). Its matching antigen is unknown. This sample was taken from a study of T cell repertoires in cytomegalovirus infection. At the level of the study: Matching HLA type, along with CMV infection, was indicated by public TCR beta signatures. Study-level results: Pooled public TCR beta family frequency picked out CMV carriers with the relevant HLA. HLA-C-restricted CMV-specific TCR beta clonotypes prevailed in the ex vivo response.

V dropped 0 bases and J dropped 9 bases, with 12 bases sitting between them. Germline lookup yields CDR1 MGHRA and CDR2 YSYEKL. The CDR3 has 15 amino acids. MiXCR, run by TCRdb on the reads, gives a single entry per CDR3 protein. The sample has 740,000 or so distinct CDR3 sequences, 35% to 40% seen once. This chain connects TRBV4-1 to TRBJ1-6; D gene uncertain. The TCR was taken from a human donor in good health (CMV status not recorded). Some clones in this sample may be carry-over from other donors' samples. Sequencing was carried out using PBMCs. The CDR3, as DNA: TGCGCCAGCAGCCAAGACGAACGGCCCAGTTCACCCCTCCACTTT. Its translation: CASSQDERPSSPLHF.